This T cell receptor beta chain was sequenced for a study of cytotoxic CD8 clonotypes in ibrutinib-treated CLL. In the study overall: A mean of around 260,000 productive templates and approximately 100,000 productive rearrangements was obtained per sample.

The data were produced by immunoSEQ multiplex PCR, yet TCRdb's version contains in-frame clones alone and is incomplete. The sample lists fewer than 70,000 clones, less than 75% occurring once. TCR beta library input comprised around 1.9 micrograms of genomic DNA from cryopreserved PBMCs. This clone was counted only a few times. The germline V gene encodes CDR1 SGDLS and CDR2 YYNGEE. Between the trimmed V and J ends, which lost 0 bases and 7 bases, there was a span of 11 bases. This CDR3 is built from 13 residues. The specimen comprised PBMCs, sampled after 12 months of ibrutinib treatment. This sequence was found in a human donor with chronic lymphocytic leukemia. The V and J genes are TRBV9 and TRBJ2-7, with D maybe TRBD1 (6 bases). The CDR3 here is CASSVGTGREQYF. The DNA for the CDR3 is TGTGCCAGCAGCGTAGGAACAGGGCGAGAGCAGTACTTC.